Presented here are 2 T cell receptor beta chains from one specimen sequenced in a study of T cell responses to AZD1222 COVID-19 vaccine. The protocol was immunoSEQ multiplex PCR, while the TCRdb copy is restricted to in-frame clones and leaves out a portion. The table includes approximately 130,000 clones, around 89% detected once. This sample comprised peripheral blood, obtained on day 0 of MenACWY control vaccination. These receptors were collected from an adult in good health.

This rearrangement joins TRBV21-1 to TRBJ1-5. TRBV21-1 represents a pseudogene. This CDR3 has 16 amino acids. The CDR3 nucleotides read TGTGCCAGCAGCAGAGGAAGACACTGTTTCGGTCAGCCCCAGCATTTT. This sequence encodes CASSRGRHCFGQPQHF.

This clone has more than one count but fewer than ten. This rearrangement joins TRBV5-6 to TRBJ2-3, with 7 bases matching TRBD2. V shed 5 bases, J shed 5 bases, and the junction held 5 bases outside the gene matches. Germline CDR1 reads SGHDT; CDR2 reads YYEEEE. This CDR3 is built from 13 residues. CDR3 in DNA: TGTGCCAGCAGGGCGGGAGTGGGAGATACGCAGTATTTT. Protein: CASRAGVGDTQYF.